The 12 T cell receptor beta chains reported below all come from one sample, sequenced in a study of shared clonotypes between healthy human individuals. TCRdb's table, derived via immunoSEQ multiplex PCR, lists solely in-frame clones and lacks some. The sample yields hundreds of thousands of clones, more than 70% seen once. Sequences were obtained from memory CD4+ T cells sorted from blood. Subset given: CD45RA-negative fraction. The source of these receptors is a woman in her thirties in good health.

V and J are TRBV12-5 and TRBJ2-7; 7 bases agree with TRBD1. The CDR3 is 13 amino acids. The V and J ends lost 6 bases and 2 bases, in that order; junction bases with no gene match: 4. Looked up from germline, CDR1 is LGHNT and CDR2 is FRNRAP. DNA of the CDR3: TGTGCTAGTGGCCGGGACAGCGCCTACGAGCAGTACTTC. It specifies CASGRDSAYEQYF.

In this sample, this clone turned up a few times. The rearrangement links TRBV6-4 to TRBJ2-3, with 9 nucleotides matching TRBD2. Germline V gene sequence: CDR1 MRHNA, CDR2 SNTAGT. This CDR3 region has 15 residues. The trim removed 6 bases at V and 5 bases at J, leaving 9 bases unmatched. In DNA, the CDR3 is TGTGCCAGCAGCGTGGGACTAGCTGACGGAGATACGCAGTATTTT. This sequence encodes CASSVGLADGDTQYF.

This rearrangement joins TRBV7-9 to TRBJ2-3; no reliable D call. Trimming pared 3 bases from V and 0 bases from J, leaving 10 bases between. This CDR3 comprises 15 residues. CDR1 is SEHNR, CDR2 FQNEAQ, per germline (reference sequence). Written as DNA, the CDR3 is TGTGCCAGCAGCTTTCGTGCCGGTAGCACAGATACGCAGTATTTT. Protein product: CASSFRAGSTDTQYF.

The CDR3: CASREAGGGHYEQYF. The CDR3 DNA sequence: TGTGCCAGTAGAGAAGCGGGAGGGGGTCACTACGAGCAGTACTTC. The chain carries TRBV19 and TRBJ2-7, with 10 bases lining up with TRBD2. The CDR3 loop spans 15 amino acids. CDR1 and CDR2 (germline): LNHDA, SQIVND (reference sequence). V shed 6 bases, J shed 3 bases, and the junction held 8 bases outside the gene matches.

In its sample, this clone was seen a few times. V usage is TRBV18 and J usage is TRBJ2-7; D is undetermined. The CDR3 covers 13 residues. V was shortened by 3 bases and J by 6 bases, with 12 bases between the two germline ends. In germline, CDR1 is KGHSH, CDR2 LQKENI. CDR3 loop: CASSPDSVSEQYF. The CDR3 region has the DNA TGTGCCAGCTCACCTGATTCAGTCTCCGAGCAGTACTTC.

V and J are TRBV9 and TRBJ1-2, with TRBD1 as a possible D gene (5 bases). The CDR3 covers 15 residues. Looked up from germline, CDR1 is SGDLS and CDR2 is YYNGEE. V lost 4 bases, J lost 7 bases, and 20 bases lay in between. CDR3 coding DNA: TGTGCCAGCAGCCCAACCGGGGACGAAACGGGTGGCTACACCTTC. It is translated as CASSPTGDETGGYTF. Supplemented by reference TRBV9 and TRBJ1-2, the full variable domain reads DSGVTQTPKHLITATGQRVTLRCSPRSGDLSVYWYQQSLDQGLQFLIQYYNGEERAKGNILERFSAQQFPDLHSELNLSSLELGDSALYFCASSPTGDETGGYTFGSGTRLTVV.

This sequence joins TRBV4-2 and TRBJ2-4; 9 bases fit TRBD2. CDR3 length: 15 amino acids. V gave up 0 bases and J gave up 9 bases; unmatched junction bases: 6. Germline V lookup: CDR1 LGHNA, CDR2 YNFKEQ. The CDR3 DNA reads as TGTGCCAGCAGCCAAGAGGCGGGAGGGCATCCCATTCAGTACTTC. Protein sequence: CASSQEAGGHPIQYF.

The chain joins TRBV28 to TRBJ1-2; 8 positions match TRBD1. The CDR3 totals 15 residues. The germline CDR1 and CDR2 sequences are MDHEN and SYDVKM. J lost 8 bases, V lost 6 bases, and 14 bases had no gene match. The CDR3 region is CASSSPRTGKRGYTF. The CDR3 region has the DNA TGTGCCAGCAGCTCACCTCGGACAGGGAAGAGAGGCTACACCTTC.

The chain joins TRBV7-2 to TRBJ2-7; 7 bases are shared with TRBD1. Per the germline V gene, CDR1 is SGHTA and CDR2 is FQGNSA. The CDR3 runs to 15 residues. The V segment lost 5 bases and the J segment 3 bases; nucleotides outside the gene matches: 10. The CDR3: CASSPRPGGGYEQYF. DNA of the CDR3: TGTGCCAGCAGCCCAAGGCCAGGGGGTGGCTACGAGCAGTACTTC.

The CDR3 DNA is TGCGCCAGCAGCTGGAGACAGGGGTTTGGAAACACCATATATTTT. Translated, it gives CASSWRQGFGNTIYF. This sequence joins TRBV4-1 and TRBJ1-3; 8 bases line up with TRBD1. With V trimmed by 5 bases and J by 3 bases, 6 bases remained unmatched. The CDR3 has 15 residues. The germline gives CDR1 MGHRA, CDR2 YSYEKL.

The rearrangement uses TRBV29-1 and TRBJ2-5; tentative D call: TRBD2 (5 bases). CDR3 length: 11 amino acids. Germline lookup yields CDR1 SQVTM and CDR2 ANQGSEA. V gave up 4 bases and J gave up 3 bases, with 6 bases separating them. The CDR3 DNA follows: TGCAGCGTTGTCGGGGAAGAGACCCAGTACTTC. Translated, it gives CSVVGEETQYF.

The chain is built from TRBV9 and TRBJ2-3, with TRBD2 matching 15 bases. The length of the CDR3 is 16 residues. Looked up from germline, CDR1 is SGDLS and CDR2 is YYNGEE. Losses at the gene ends were 4 bases for V and 5 bases for J; bases not matched to a gene: 5. CDR3 in DNA: TGTGCCAGCAGCCCGGGACTAGCGGGGGGAGGAGATACGCAGTATTTT. The encoded protein is CASSPGLAGGGDTQYF.